This T cell receptor beta chain was observed in a study of CD8 T cells in ankylosing spondylitis (dated by TCRdb to between 2016 and 2019). Regarding the research as a whole: The study profiled T cell receptor beta repertoires in healthy donors and ankylosing spondylitis patients to find disease-linked TCR variants. Peripheral blood was sampled, and synovial fluid was additionally collected from ankylosing spondylitis patients. The whole study cohort included 85 to 120 healthy donors and 25 or so ankylosing spondylitis patients.

Concerning this clonotype: The antigen this receptor binds is unknown. No clone much larger than this one lies a single base away; base qualities are absent.

Per the germline V gene, MDHEN is the CDR1 and SYDVKM is the CDR2. Cut back by 6 bases and 3 bases, the V and J ends lie 16 bases apart. The CDR3 runs 15 residues from the cysteine to the phenylalanine. Just the 45-base CDR3 DNA is kept, in frame starting at base 1. Instrument on record: Illumina HiSeq 2500. TCR beta libraries were prepared by quantitative 5'-RACE with molecular barcodes. Regarding the original processing steps: To identify disease-linked TCR variants, a new computational method was used, one built on a probabilistic model of VDJ rearrangement. The raw public data were reprocessed by TCRdb itself: fastp quality trimming at Q25, MiXCR clonotype calling, in-frame beta chains only. Identical CDR3 proteins give one entry, which carries the most common genes and DNA. TCRdb, not the authors, supplied the V and J calls. The sample table lists 700,000 to 850,000 distinct CDR3 sequences, about 11% of them with a count of one. In total, the top ten clones hold roughly 0.51% of the sample.

Summary of the overall study and its limitations: Significant enrichment of the disease-linked clones was reported in matched synovial fluid samples from ankylosing spondylitis patients. The disease-linked clones had a CD8+ phenotype and were found at relatively low frequencies in peripheral blood. Some motif variants were previously reported in synovial fluid and blood of reactive arthritis patients, suggesting common disease-initiation mechanisms. Blood from ankylosing spondylitis patients appeared to be characterized by a TCR beta motif made up of several highly homologous amino acid variants.

The clonotype originates from a male donor with ankylosing spondylitis. Sample: blood, either unsorted or a sorted T cell fraction (not recorded which). Recombination connected TRBV28 to TRBJ2-3, and TRBD2 may be the D gene, going by 6 matching bases. The DNA is TGTGCCAGCAGCCGAAGGACTAAACAAACAGATACGCAGTATTTT. Its translation is CASSRRTKQTDTQYF.